The table lists the clone carrying this TCR beta chain with a count of one. Antigen unknown. The ends lost 6 bases at V and 10 bases at J; junction bases unmatched: 7. The CDR3 length is 11 residues. The V gene's germline CDR1 is SQVTM and CDR2 ANQGSEA. Assay: immunoSEQ multiplex PCR; the TCRdb copy retains only in-frame clones and omits some. The table records about 2.1 million clones, roughly 93% of them present only once. CD45RO-negative, CCR7-selected cells formed the naive CD8 fraction, which excluded terminally differentiated effector memory CD45RA+ cells. This entry belongs to a study of shared clonotypes between healthy human individuals. Study findings and constraints: Owing to a small donor count, the genetic and exposure-history diversity represented was limited.

The TCR comes from a man aged 18 to 30 in good health. Some clones in this sample may be carry-over from other donors' samples. This chain links TRBV29-1 with TRBJ2-7, with 9 bases identical to TRBD1. Material: naive CD8+ T cells from PBMCs. CDR3 in amino acids: CSVRTGGLQYF. CDR3 bases: TGCAGCGTACGAACAGGGGGCTTACAGTACTTC.